This T cell receptor (beta chain) was sequenced for a study of blood T cell repertoires in COVID-19 (dated by TCRdb to the early 2020s). For the study in its entirety: The collaborator samples originated in the United States, Italy and Spain and spanned the acute and convalescent phases of COVID-19. The material from the prospective study consisted of cDNA or gDNA derived from T cells, B-cell-depleted T cells, or PBMCs. The sample metadata nearly always contained a de-identified subject ID, COVID-19 status, age in years and sex. Where available, HLA class I and class II types were taken from metadata supplied by the sample provider and were not determined by assay-based typing. Samples came from the ongoing ImmuneRACE study (first 160 participants) plus 1,254 subjects from 6 global collaborators. The repertoires were released in a freely available public database meant as a resource for research on the immune response to SARS-CoV-2. Subjects who had been exposed to COVID-19, were actively infected with it, or had recovered from it provided the deeply sampled blood TCRbeta repertoires that made up the dataset.

Participants in the prospective study were enrolled through a virtual design, were aged roughly 18 to 100 years, and lived in some 24 United States geographic areas. To assign participants to cohorts, the prospective study relied on clinical history that participants themselves reported in a screening survey and a study questionnaire. Recovered participants in ImmuneRACE Cohort 3 were defined as having two consecutive negative NP/OP PCR tests, clearance from a healthcare professional, or resolution of symptoms. In the prospective study, mobile phlebotomists collected whole blood, serum and a nasopharyngeal or oropharyngeal swab from each participant. Prospective study participants could optionally give additional blood draws and questionnaires over an approximately 2-month period. Blood samples from the prospective study were shipped frozen or at room temperature prior to DNA extraction. The germline V gene gives CDR1 as SGHRS and CDR2 as YFSETQ. At the junction V is shortened by 0 bases and J by 9 bases, with 12 bases in between. Its CDR3 holds 14 amino acids, cysteine through phenylalanine. This entry keeps only the CDR3 DNA: 42 bases, framed from base 1.

The full study reports these points: Clinical and demographic metadata were provided uncurated, with the amount varying by source and participant.

TCRbeta CDR3 regions were amplified from genomic DNA by means of the immunoSEQ Assay, a bias-controlled multiplex PCR. The source study handled its data this way. Within the assay, amplification of reference gene primers was used to estimate how many nucleated cells each sample contained. To quantify the absolute abundance of each unique TCRbeta CDR3 rearrangement, sequence reads were collapsed and filtered. For each sample, productive Simpson clonality was calculated as the square root of Simpson's diversity index across productive rearrangements. Not all clones reach the TCRdb copy of this immuneACCESS table, which keeps in-frame sequences only. Checked studies attribute under half of the gap to unresolved V genes and leave the rest unexplained. From that table come the V and J calls and clone size; the DNA was used to work out D and trimming. The sample table contains a few hundred thousand clones; only one count was recorded for 80% to 90% of them. 0.95% to 1.3% of the sample lies in the top ten.

In regard to this clone: This receptor's antigen is unknown. Per-base quality was not reported, and no clone a single base away is much larger than it.

This receptor was taken from a man younger than 40 who had recovered from COVID-19. The rearrangement joined TRBV5-1 to TRBJ2-2; perhaps TRBD1 is the D gene, with 6 bases matching. The material sequenced was PBMCs or T cells enriched from blood (not recorded which). The base sequence is TGCGCCAGCAGCTTGGAAACAGGGAACCGGGAGCTGTTTTTT. This gives the protein CASSLETGNRELFF.